This is a list of T cell receptor beta chains from one sample in a study of OX40 agonist ivuxolimab in advanced cancers. The assay was immunoSEQ multiplex PCR, and TCRdb's table has in-frame clones only and misses some. The table has under 20,000 clones, approximately 83% seen once. The sequenced sample was CD4+ or CD8+ T cells sorted from blood, obtained in a trial of the OX40 agonist ivuxolimab. The receptors were sampled from an adult with an advanced solid tumor such as melanoma, head and neck, liver or kidney cancer. Both conserved end residues are part of each CDR3. A D gene is named only where the DNA matches it firmly. The size entry is marked missing in some rows and otherwise reads once, few, many or a size class.

-	TRBV4-1	TRBJ2-2	TRBD1	TGCGCCAGCAGCCAGACGGGACAGGGGGGCACCGGGGAGCTGTTTTTT	CASSQTGQGGTGELFF
-	TRBV30	TRBJ2-2	-	TGTGCCTGGAGGGAGAACACCGGGGAGCTGTTTTTT	CAWRENTGELFF
-	TRBV6-5	TRBJ2-3	-	TGTGCCAGCAGTTACTCGCAGGGCACAGATACGCAGTATTTT	CASSYSQGTDTQYF
-	TRBV13	TRBJ2-2	TRBD2	TGTGCCAGCAGCTTACTTCGCCTGGGACTAGCGGGAGGCCAAGCGAACACCGGGGAGCTGTTTTTT	CASSLLRLGLAGGQANTGELFF
-	TRBV12-2	TRBJ2-2	-	TGTGCAAGTCGCTTACCGCCGGAGCGGGAGCGGACCGGGGAGCTGTTTTTT	CASRLPPERERTGELFF
-	TRBV5-1	TRBJ2-1	-	TGCGCCAGCAGCTTCGAAGACCGTAATGAGCAGTTCTTC	CASSFEDRNEQFF
few	TRBV6-1	TRBJ1-2	TRBD1	TGTGCCAGCACCTACAGGGGGATGGAGGGCTACACCTTC	CASTYRGMEGYTF
-	TRBV9	TRBJ1-1	TRBD1	TGTGCCAGCAGCGTAACAGGGACAGCCGAAGCTTTCTTT	CASSVTGTAEAFF
-	TRBV28	TRBJ2-3	-	TGTGCCAGCAGTAAGGGGACGGTTAACACAGATACGCAGTATTTT	CASSKGTVNTDTQYF
-	TRBV7-9	TRBJ2-1	-	TGTGCCAGCAGCCCCACCCCCGGGGGCCCGGCCAATGAGCAGTTCTTC	CASSPTPGGPANEQFF
-	TRBV15	TRBJ2-7	-	TGTGCCACCAGCAGAGATCAGGGGGGTTACGAGCAGTACTTC	CATSRDQGGYEQYF
once	TRBV28	TRBJ2-7	TRBD2	TGTGCCAGCAGTTCTCGGATAGCGGGATGGTCCTACGAGCAGTACTTC	CASSSRIAGWSYEQYF
-	TRBV30	TRBJ1-2	-	TGTGCCTGCCACGGCGGAGGATTTAACTATGGCTACACCTTC	CACHGGGFNYGYTF
-	TRBV6-4	TRBJ2-1	-	TGTGCCAGCAGCGCCCGAGCCCACAATGAGCAGTTCTTC	CASSARAHNEQFF
-	TRBV23-1	TRBJ2-7	-	TGCGCCAGCAGTCAATCGGGGCAGATGATGAAAAACGAGCAGTACTTC	CASSQSGQMMKNEQYF
-	TRBV4-1	TRBJ1-5	-	TGCGCCAGCAGCCAAGTGTTAGGGGTGGGGCAGCCCCAGCATTTT	CASSQVLGVGQPQHF
-	TRBV27	TRBJ1-1	TRBD1	TGTGCCAGCGGCCCCCTTCCCGGGACAGATACTAACACTGAAGCTTTCTTT	CASGPLPGTDTNTEAFF
-	TRBV27	TRBJ2-3	TRBD2	TGTGCCAGCAGTGCCTTAGCGGGGAGCACAGATACGCAGTATTTT	CASSALAGSTDTQYF
-	TRBV28	TRBJ2-7	TRBD2	TGTGCCAGCAGTTTACCGGGGGGGTACGAGCAGTACTTC	CASSLPGGYEQYF
-	TRBV27	TRBJ1-2	-	TGTGCCAGCACAGGCGGGGCCGGGAGCTACACTTTC	CASTGGAGSYTF
-	TRBV7-9	TRBJ2-5	-	TGTGCCAGCAGCTCAGGGCCCCAAGAGACCCAGTACTTC	CASSSGPQETQYF
-	TRBV28	TRBJ1-4	-	TGTGCCAGCAGTTCACCTAGGGATGGTAATGAAAAACTGTTTTTT	CASSSPRDGNEKLFF
once	TRBV6-1	TRBJ2-1	TRBD2	TGTGCCAGCAGTGAGGTAGCGGGGGCCTACTACAATGAGCAGTTCTTC	CASSEVAGAYYNEQFF
-	TRBV10-3	TRBJ2-7	-	TGTGCCCTCGCGTCCTTTGGGGTCATAAACTTGAAACGGTACGAGCAGTACTTC	CALASFGVINLKRYEQYF
-	TRBV7-6	TRBJ2-1	-	TGTGCCAGCAGCTTATACAGAGTCAGCTCCTACAATGAGCAGTTCTTC	CASSLYRVSSYNEQFF
-	TRBV27	TRBJ2-2	-	TGTGCCAGCAGAGGTCCAACCGGGGAGCTGTTTTTT	CASRGPTGELFF
-	TRBV19	TRBJ1-1	-	TGTGCCAGTAGCTGGTGGGCGGGCGCTGAAGCTTTCTTC	CASSWWAGAEAFF
-	TRBV7-8	TRBJ2-2	TRBD2	TGTGCCAGCAGTTCCGCCTCAGCGGGACCAGGGGAGCTGTTTTTT	CASSSASAGPGELFF
-	TRBV19	TRBJ2-1	TRBD1	TGTGCCAGTAGTATCGAACAGGGGGCGCGAGAGCAGTTCTTC	CASSIEQGAREQFF
-	TRBV27	TRBJ2-7	-	TGTGCCAGCGGCTTAGGGGGGTTTTACGAGCAGTACTTC	CASGLGGFYEQYF
-	TRBV19	TRBJ2-7	TRBD1	TGTGCCAGTAGTCCCCTAGGGACAGGCTCCTACGAGCAGTACTTC	CASSPLGTGSYEQYF
-	TRBV5-1	TRBJ2-7	-	TGCGCCAGCAGCTTGTTCACGGACAGAAGTGGAAGCGAGCAGTACTTC	CASSLFTDRSGSEQYF
once	TRBV15	TRBJ2-5	-	TGTGCCACCAGCCCAGAGGGGACCGCCCCCCCGGAGACCCAGTACTTC	CATSPEGTAPPETQYF
-	TRBV4-1	TRBJ1-3	-	TGCGCCAGCAGCCAAGTGGGTGGAGGCCTATCTGGAAACACCATATATTTT	CASSQVGGGLSGNTIYF
-	TRBV11-2	TRBJ2-1	TRBD2	TGTGCCAGCAGCAGGACTAGCGGGAATGTCTACAATGAGCAGTTCTTC	CASSRTSGNVYNEQFF
-	TRBV30	TRBJ2-2	-	TGTGCCTGGAGTGTGGGGGGCACCGGGGAGCTGTTTTTT	CAWSVGGTGELFF
-	TRBV4-1	TRBJ2-7	-	TGCGCCAGCAGCCAAACAGGTGATAGCTCCTACGAGCAGTACTTC	CASSQTGDSSYEQYF
-	TRBV29-1	TRBJ1-2	-	TGCAGCTCACGAGGGGCCGGGAACTATGGCTACACCTTC	CSSRGAGNYGYTF
-	TRBV19	TRBJ2-7	-	TGTGCCAGTGGAAGGACGTACTCCTACGAGCAGTACTTC	CASGRTYSYEQYF
-	TRBV4-1	TRBJ2-3	-	TGCGCCAGCAGCTCAGGGAGCACAGATACGCAGTATTTT	CASSSGSTDTQYF
-	TRBV10-1	TRBJ2-3	TRBD2	TGCGCCAGCAGCCCCGGGAGGGGTTGGGAGTACACAGATACGCAGTATTTT	CASSPGRGWEYTDTQYF
-	TRBV10-2	TRBJ2-7	TRBD2	TGCGCCAGCACTACCGGGACTAGGGCCGAGCAGTACTTC	CASTTGTRAEQYF
few	TRBV30	TRBJ1-1	TRBD1	TGTGCCTGGAGTGCAGGACAGGGGACTGAAGCTTTCTTT	CAWSAGQGTEAFF
-	TRBV5-1	TRBJ2-2	-	TGCGCCAGCAGCTTGGGACAGACCAACACCGGGGAGCTGTTTTTT	CASSLGQTNTGELFF
medium-sized	TRBV7-9	TRBJ2-7	-	TGTGCCAGCAGCGGGGAGGAGGGGGAAGGGCGGGCCTACGAGCAGTACTTC	CASSGEEGEGRAYEQYF
-	TRBV30	TRBJ1-2	-	TGTGCCTGGAGCACAGGGAGCTCAGTCTATGGCTACACCTTC	CAWSTGSSVYGYTF
large	TRBV9	TRBJ2-1	TRBD1	TGTGCCAGCAGCGGACAGGGGAACTCCTACAATGAGCAGTTCTTC	CASSGQGNSYNEQFF
-	TRBV7-8	TRBJ2-1	-	TGTGCCAGCAGCTTTGGGGACAATGAGCAGTTCTTC	CASSFGDNEQFF
-	TRBV27	TRBJ1-2	TRBD1	TGTGCCAGCAGTTTATCCGGACAGGCTTACTATGGCTACACCTTC	CASSLSGQAYYGYTF
-	TRBV2	TRBJ1-2	-	TGTGGCGGAGGGAGGGGCTACACCTTC	CGGGRGYTF
-	TRBV27	TRBJ1-1	-	TGTGCCAGCAGTTTAGTTGGGACGGATGAAGCTTTCTTT	CASSLVGTDEAFF
-	TRBV21-1	TRBJ2-7	-	TGTGCCAGCTGGACGAGGGTGGGGGGCCGTTCCTACGAGCAGTACTTC	CASWTRVGGRSYEQYF
-	TRBV27	TRBJ2-3	TRBD1	TGTGCCAGCAGCGGTACTTTGACAGGGCCAGTAGATACGCAGTATTTT	CASSGTLTGPVDTQYF
-	TRBV6-5	TRBJ2-7	-	TGTGCCAGCAGCTTTCGAGGGCGCGAGCAGTACTTC	CASSFRGREQYF
-	TRBV11-2	TRBJ1-2	TRBD1	TGTGCCAGCAGCTTGACAGGGGTACGAGGCTACACCTTC	CASSLTGVRGYTF
-	TRBV9	TRBJ2-1	TRBD2	TGTGCCAGCAGCCCCCGGGCTAGCGGGGTAAACAATGAGCAGTTCTTC	CASSPRASGVNNEQFF
-	TRBV5-4	TRBJ2-6	-	TGTGCCAGCAGCGTAACAGGGTCCGGGGCCAACGTCCTGACTTTC	CASSVTGSGANVLTF